This TCR beta chain was captured by sequencing in a study of T cell changes during pregnancy in multiple sclerosis. The germline CDR1 and CDR2 sequences are LNHDA and SQIVND (reference sequence). V gave up 6 bases and J gave up 10 bases, with 18 bases separating them. CDR3 length equals 13 residues. Generated by immunoSEQ multiplex PCR, the TCRdb table keeps only in-frame clones and is missing some. The profile shows tens of thousands of clones, around 90% of them singletons. The V and J genes are TRBV19 and TRBJ1-1; D may be TRBD1 (6 bases). The sample was CD4+ T cells from peripheral blood mononuclear cells, taken in the third trimester of pregnancy. This clonotype originated in a female donor in good health, enrolled as a control in a pregnancy study. The CDR3, as DNA: TGTGCCAGTAGCCTGGGGGGGCCCGGGTCAGCTTTCTTT. This translates into CASSLGGPGSAFF.